A single sample gave rise to the 7 T cell receptor beta chains below, sequenced in a study of control samples from healthy donors and cancer patients. TCRdb keeps only in-frame clones here, not all; method: immunoSEQ multiplex PCR. The table shows about 120,000 clones, with 80% to 90% occurring only once. The specimen sequenced was PBMCs. The source of these receptors is a woman aged 45-65 years with colorectal cancer.

V is TRBV2 and J is TRBJ2-7; 10 bases match TRBD2. This CDR3 has 16 amino acids. V was pared by 2 bases and J by 4 bases, with 8 bases of the junction left unmatched. From germline, CDR1 is SNHLY and CDR2 FYNNEI. The CDR3 DNA is TGTGCCAGCAGTGAACCCAGGTTAGCGGGAGGTTACGAGCAGTACTTC. Protein product: CASSEPRLAGGYEQYF.

The chain joins TRBV7-3 to TRBJ2-2; 7 bases align to TRBD1. Germline assignment: CDR1 SGHTA and CDR2 FQGTGA. CDR3 length: 14 residues. The trim removed 7 bases at V and 1 base at J, leaving 3 bases unmatched. The CDR3 loop is CASKAGGNTGELFF. DNA of the CDR3: TGTGCCAGCAAGGCAGGGGGGAACACCGGGGAGCTGTTTTTT.

The chain joins TRBV6-1 to TRBJ1-3; D uncertain. The germline V and J ends were trimmed by 0 bases and 4 bases, with 16 bases remaining between them. The CDR3 has 17 amino acids. Germline lookup yields CDR1 MNHNS and CDR2 SASEGT. The CDR3 loop reads CASSEAPGRRTGNTIYF. The CDR3 DNA follows: TGTGCCAGCAGTGAAGCTCCCGGCAGACGGACCGGAAACACCATATATTTT.

The J gene is TRBJ2-1, the V gene TRBV5-1; 9 bases are a match to TRBD2. Germline V gene sequence: CDR1 SGHRS, CDR2 YFSETQ. The V gene end was trimmed by 3 bases and the J gene end by 7 bases; junction bases not matched to a gene: 23. This CDR3 spans 20 amino acids. CDR3 sequence reads: CASSYLGAVAGDRYTNEQFF. CDR3 sequence (DNA): TGCGCCAGCAGCTATCTGGGGGCGGTAGCGGGGGATAGATATACAAATGAGCAGTTCTTC.

The J gene is TRBJ1-2, the V gene TRBV5-1; tentative D call: TRBD1 (6 bases). The germline V and J ends were trimmed by 4 bases and 8 bases, with 15 bases remaining between them. The CDR3 sequence is 13 residues long. From germline, CDR1 is SGHRS and CDR2 YFSETQ. In nucleotides, the CDR3 is TGCGCCAGCAGCATAACAGGGAATAACGGCTACACCTTC. It is translated as CASSITGNNGYTF.

The chain uses TRBV28 and TRBJ2-5; D is uncertain. This CDR3 has 11 residues. V lost 3 bases to trimming and J lost 1 base, with 0 bases between them. Germline V gives CDR1 MDHEN, CDR2 SYDVKM. This CDR3 reads CASSFQETQYF. The CDR3 nucleotides read TGTGCCAGCAGTTTCCAAGAGACCCAGTACTTC.

The rearrangement uses TRBV30 and TRBJ1-2; 8 bases line up with TRBD1. The CDR3 is 14 residues long. J was trimmed by 5 bases and V by 3 bases; bases with no gene match: 8. Germline V gene lookup returns CDR1 GTSNPN and CDR2 SVGIG (reference sequence). CDR3 residues: CAWRGLDREYGYTF. CDR3 coding DNA: TGTGCCTGGAGGGGCTTGGACAGGGAGTATGGCTACACCTTC.